These T cell receptor beta chains were read from a single sample in a study of blood T cell repertoires in COVID-19. Generated by immunoSEQ multiplex PCR, the TCRdb table keeps only in-frame clones and is missing some. The table has about 120,000 clones, roughly 82% seen once. Sample: peripheral blood. These TCRs come from a human donor in a cohort sampled during active COVID-19. The CDR3 runs from the conserved cysteine through the conserved F or W. A D gene is named only where the DNA matches it firmly. Some rows mark clone size as missing; the rest say once, few, many or name a class of expanded clone.

V gene	D gene	clone size	J gene	CDR3 DNA	CDR3 protein
TRBV3-1/TRBV3-2	NA	NA	TRBJ2-7	TGTGCCAGCAGCCTACGCAGGGTGTTGGACGAGCAGTACTTC	CASSLRRVLDEQYF
TRBV6-2/TRBV6-3	NA	NA	TRBJ1-1	TGTGCCAGCAGTCCCTATGCGACAGGAACGAACACTGAAGCTTTCTTT	CASSPYATGTNTEAFF
TRBV5-1	NA	NA	TRBJ1-1	TGCGCCAGCACCTCGGGACATTTGCGCACTGAAGCTTTCTTT	CASTSGHLRTEAFF
TRBV19	TRBD1	NA	TRBJ2-7	TGTGCCAGTAGTCCCGGGACAGGTGGAGGCTACGAGCAGTACTTC	CASSPGTGGGYEQYF
TRBV28	NA	few	TRBJ1-2	TGTGCCAGCACCATTGGGGCCTCAAGTGTGTACACCTTC	CASTIGASSVYTF
TRBV6-5	NA	NA	TRBJ1-1	TGTGCCAGCAGAAAACAGGGAAGGGTCGCTGAAGCTTTCTTT	CASRKQGRVAEAFF
TRBV28	TRBD1	NA	TRBJ1-6	TGTGCCAGCAGTTCCCAAAGACAGGGGAATTCTTCACCCCTCCACTTT	CASSSQRQGNSSPLHF
TRBV2	NA	NA	TRBJ2-1	TGTGCCAGCAGTGTCACGGTACTGAACAATGAGCAGTTCTTC	CASSVTVLNNEQFF
TRBV9	TRBD1	NA	TRBJ1-2	TGTGCCAGCAGCGTTTCAGGGGGCTCGGGGAGAGGCTACACCTTC	CASSVSGGSGRGYTF
TRBV5-1	TRBD1	NA	TRBJ2-7	TGCGCCAGCAGCTCCTCAGGGGGCGCCGCGAGTGAGCAGTACTTC	CASSSSGGAASEQYF
TRBV4-3	TRBD2	NA	TRBJ2-1	TGCGCCAGCAGCCCGGACGGCCGGGGGGGCGCAGGTGAGCAGTTCTTC	CASSPDGRGGAGEQFF
TRBV5-1	TRBD1	few	TRBJ2-3	TGCGCCAGCAGCTTGGCGGCAGGGGGAAGGACAGATACGCAGTATTTT	CASSLAAGGRTDTQYF
TRBV6-5	NA	few	TRBJ2-1	TGTGCCAGCAGTTACTCTTTGGGAGGTGAGCAGTTCTTC	CASSYSLGGEQFF
TRBV7-8	TRBD1	NA	TRBJ1-6	TGTGCCAGCAGCACGAGACAGGGGAGTAGTTCACCCCTCCACTTT	CASSTRQGSSSPLHF
TRBV29-1	NA	few	TRBJ1-2	TGCAGCGTCCGTCTCGCGGGGGCTGCCTATGGCTACACCTTC	CSVRLAGAAYGYTF
TRBV5-6	NA	once	TRBJ1-4	TGTGCCAGCAGCGCCGGTAGTTTGGAAAAACTGTTTTTT	CASSAGSLEKLFF
TRBV5-1	TRBD1	NA	TRBJ1-4	TGCGCCAGCAGCTTGGGTTCGACAGGGCTTGGTGAAAAACTGTTTTTT	CASSLGSTGLGEKLFF
TRBV3-1/TRBV3-2	NA	NA	TRBJ2-1	TGTGCCAGCAGCCAAGTCGATGAGCAGTTCTTC	CASSQVDEQFF
TRBV11-3	NA	NA	TRBJ2-2	TGTGCCAGCTCACCCGGGGGAACCAACACCGGGGAGCTGTTTTTT	CASSPGGTNTGELFF
TRBV10-3	TRBD1	once	TRBJ2-3	TGTGCCATCAGTGAGGGGACAGGGGTCACAGATACGCAGTATTTT	CAISEGTGVTDTQYF
TRBV2	TRBD2	NA	TRBJ2-3	TGTGCCAGCAGCGGCAGCGGGGGGGCCGCAGATACGCAGTATTTT	CASSGSGGAADTQYF
TRBV6-1	TRBD1	NA	TRBJ2-7	TGTGCCAGCAGTGGGTGGACAGGGGGCTCTTCCCCGGAGCAGTACTTC	CASSGWTGGSSPEQYF
TRBV28	TRBD2	NA	TRBJ2-3	TGTGCCAGCAGTTTATTCAAGACTAGCGGGGGAACAGATACGCAGTATTTT	CASSLFKTSGGTDTQYF
TRBV23-1	NA	NA	TRBJ1-2	TGCGCCAGCACAAATGCCGGGGGAGAGGCCGATGGCTACACCTTC	CASTNAGGEADGYTF
TRBV5-1	TRBD2	NA	TRBJ2-5	TGCGCCAGCAGCCCGCCCACTAGCGGCTCTGAGACCCAGTACTTC	CASSPPTSGSETQYF
TRBV9	NA	NA	TRBJ2-3	TGTGCCAGCAGCGTAGGATCAGAGGGGGATCGCACAGATACGCAGTATTTT	CASSVGSEGDRTDTQYF
TRBV10-1	NA	few	TRBJ1-5	TGCGCCACCTGGAGACCGGAGGACCCGGTAGGCAGCAATCAGCCCCAGCATTTT	CATWRPEDPVGSNQPQHF
TRBV24-1	NA	few	TRBJ1-5	TGTGCCACCAGTGATTCGGGGGGCGAGCAGCCCCAGCATTTT	CATSDSGGEQPQHF
TRBV5-5	TRBD2	NA	TRBJ2-2	TGTGCCAGCAGCTCCGGGGCGGGGGGCTTTTTGAACACCGGGGAGCTGTTTTTT	CASSSGAGGFLNTGELFF
TRBV19	TRBD1	NA	TRBJ1-3	TGTGCCAGTAGTATAGACCCCGGGACAGTCGGCACCATATATTTT	CASSIDPGTVGTIYF
TRBV6-5	NA	NA	TRBJ2-5	TGTGCCAGCTCAGTTATTAGCGAGGAGACCCAGTACTTC	CASSVISEETQYF
TRBV7-9	NA	NA	TRBJ2-7	TGTGCCAGCAGCTTCACAGGGAATTTTTACGAGCAGTACTTC	CASSFTGNFYEQYF
TRBV2	NA	NA	TRBJ2-1	TGTGCCAGCCAATCCCTGGCAGGGTCCACCTACAATGAGCAGTTCTTC	CASQSLAGSTYNEQFF
TRBV19	TRBD1	few	TRBJ1-2	TGTGCCAGCCACAGGGGTCCCTTCTATGGCTACACCTTC	CASHRGPFYGYTF
TRBV2	TRBD2	NA	TRBJ2-3	TGTGCCAGCAGTGGTAGCGGGGCCCCATTTGATACGCAGTATTTT	CASSGSGAPFDTQYF
TRBV12-3/TRBV12-4	TRBD2	NA	TRBJ2-5	TGTGCCAGCAGTTTCGGGGGGGAGACCCAGTACTTC	CASSFGGETQYF
TRBV7-9	NA	once	TRBJ2-3	TGTGCCAGCAGCTTGGGTCGGGGGGATACGCAGTATTTT	CASSLGRGDTQYF